The clone carrying this T cell receptor beta chain was observed at least ten times. TCRdb re-derived calls from the 5' RACE reads in MiXCR, one entry per CDR3 protein. The table lists around 35,000 distinct CDR3 sequences, around 8% of them singletons. The entry originates in a study of T-cell memory formation after mild COVID-19. Per the germline V gene, CDR1 is SGHTA and CDR2 is FQGNSA. V was trimmed by 4 bases and J by 4 bases, leaving 14 bases between them. This CDR3 contains 14 residues. This chain links TRBV7-2 with TRBJ2-7, with a possible D match to TRBD2 (5 bases). The sequence came from a man between 18 and 35 years old who had mild COVID-19 (a few samples of this study predate the infection). Cell type and time point are not known. The sequencing input was PBMCs or a T cell subset sorted from them (not recorded which). The CDR3 is CASSSQLGGYEQYF. In DNA form, the CDR3 reads TGTGCCAGCAGCTCGCAACTAGGCGGGTACGAGCAGTACTTC.